This T cell receptor beta chain was found in a study of T-cell reconstitution after alpha-beta-depleted transplantation in children. The CDR3 loop spans 13 amino acids. V was trimmed by 4 bases and J by 4 bases, leaving 11 bases between them. Unique molecular identifiers were used to barcode this TCRbeta library. TCRdb independently ran MiXCR on the PCR reads; one entry per CDR3 protein. Among about 280,000 distinct CDR3 sequences listed, 9.5% to 13% were seen once. Many counts were recorded for this clonotype. The TCR originated in a male patient aged 2-9 years who had a stem cell transplant for chronic granulomatous disease, so the T cells may come from the graft donor. The sequenced sample was peripheral blood, obtained 180 days after TCRalphabeta/CD19-depleted stem cell transplant. The rearrangement links TRBV12-3 or TRBV12-4 to TRBJ2-7; D ambiguous. The CDR3 DNA is TGTGCCAGCAGTTATTACCGGTCGTACGAGCAGTACTTC. It specifies CASSYYRSYEQYF.